The entry below describes one T cell receptor beta chain. Its matching antigen is unknown. The study ran its PCR with 60 Vbeta and 13 Jbeta primers. Authors' processing steps: Tens of millions of unique TCR beta chains, about 12 million shared, were counted in a later analysis. Sequenced by immunoSEQ multiplex PCR; TCRdb stores in-frame clones only, minus some. The V and J calls and clone size come from that table; D and trimming were worked out from the DNA. In the table there are around 170,000 clones, over 70% of which are singletons. This CDR3 spans 15 amino acids. Trimming removed 5 bases from V and 0 bases from J; junction bases left unmatched: 4. Germline V gives CDR1 SEHNR, CDR2 FQNEAQ (reference sequence). This record comes from a study of cytomegalovirus exposure and HLA in healthy donors. Whole-study results and caveats: A later analysis reportedly found that, within productive TCRs, an Asian-associated ancestry cluster had fewer N-insertions than the mean observed across the roughly 700 donors. Association of a missense DCLRE1C variant with TCR beta V- and J-gene trimming was reported in a later analysis.

The receptor comes from a man aged 40-55 years in good health and CMV-seronegative. The sequenced material came from PBMCs. The chain uses TRBV7-9 and TRBJ2-7; 10 bases map to TRBD2. The CDR3 protein is CASSPGLAASYEQYF. CDR3 coding DNA: TGTGCCAGCAGCCCAGGACTAGCGGCCTCCTACGAGCAGTACTTC. The variable domain in full, with the rest retrieved from reference TRBV7-9 and TRBJ2-7, is DTGVSQNPRHKITKRGQNVTFRCDPISEHNRLYWYRQTLGQGPEFLTYFQNEAQLEKSRLLSDRFSAERPKGSFSTLEIQRTEQGDSAMYLCASSPGLAASYEQYFGPGTRLTVT.